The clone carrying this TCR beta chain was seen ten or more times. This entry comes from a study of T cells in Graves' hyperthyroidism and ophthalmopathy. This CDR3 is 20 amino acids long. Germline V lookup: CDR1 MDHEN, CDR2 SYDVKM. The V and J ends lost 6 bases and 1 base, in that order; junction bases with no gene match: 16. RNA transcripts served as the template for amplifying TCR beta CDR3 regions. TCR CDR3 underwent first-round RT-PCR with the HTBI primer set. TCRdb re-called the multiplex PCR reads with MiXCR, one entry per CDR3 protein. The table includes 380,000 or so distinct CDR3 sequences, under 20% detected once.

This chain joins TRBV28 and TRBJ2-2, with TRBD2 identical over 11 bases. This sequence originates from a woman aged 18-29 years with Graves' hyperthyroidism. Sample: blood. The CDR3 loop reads CASRAFFPRSGGENTGELFF. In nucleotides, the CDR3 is TGTGCCAGCAGAGCCTTTTTCCCTCGTAGCGGGGGGGAGAACACCGGGGAGCTGTTTTTT.